Included here is one T cell receptor beta chain sequence, with context. In germline, CDR1 is SNHLY, CDR2 FYNNEI. The CDR3 runs 13 residues. V was shortened by 8 bases and J by 1 base, with 12 bases between the two germline ends. Primers included in the PCR were 60 Vbeta and 13 Jbeta primers. Sequencing used immunoSEQ multiplex PCR; TCRdb keeps in-frame clones, though not all of them. The data show some 120,000 clones, with over 70% seen just once and over 2.5% held by the top ten. The data originate from a study of cytomegalovirus exposure and HLA in healthy donors. The sequencing input was PBMCs. This sequence joins TRBV2 and TRBJ2-7; D is uncertain. This receptor was identified in a woman aged 50 to 65 in good health and CMV-seronegative. CDR3 nucleotide sequence: TGTGCCAGCTCAAGACTCCTGTCCTACGAGCAGTACTTC. Its protein product is CASSRLLSYEQYF. The whole variable domain, remainder taken from reference TRBV2 and TRBJ2-7, is EPEVTQTPSHQVTQMGQEVILRCVPISNHLYFYWYRQILGQKVEFLVSFYNNEISEKSEIFDDQFSVERPDGSNFTLKIRSTKLEDSAMYFCASSRLLSYEQYFGPGTRLTVT.